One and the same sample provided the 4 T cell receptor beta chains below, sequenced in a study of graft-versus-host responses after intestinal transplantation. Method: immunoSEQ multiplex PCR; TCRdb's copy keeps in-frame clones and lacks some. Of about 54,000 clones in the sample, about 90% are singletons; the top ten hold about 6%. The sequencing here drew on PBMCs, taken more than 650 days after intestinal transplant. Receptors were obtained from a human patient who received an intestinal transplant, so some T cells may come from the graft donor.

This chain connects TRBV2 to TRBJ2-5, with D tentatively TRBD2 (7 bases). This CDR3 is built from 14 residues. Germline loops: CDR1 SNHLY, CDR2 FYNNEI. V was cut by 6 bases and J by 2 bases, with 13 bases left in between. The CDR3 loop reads CASRREGGQETQYF. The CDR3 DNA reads TGTGCCAGCAGAAGGGAGGGGGGGCAAGAGACCCAGTACTTC.

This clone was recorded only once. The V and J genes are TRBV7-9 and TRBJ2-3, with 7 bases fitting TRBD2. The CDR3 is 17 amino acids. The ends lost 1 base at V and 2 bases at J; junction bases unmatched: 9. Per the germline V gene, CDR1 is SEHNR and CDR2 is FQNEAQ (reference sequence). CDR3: CASSLDVSGGYTDTQYF. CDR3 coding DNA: TGTGCCAGCAGCTTAGACGTGTCGGGGGGATACACAGATACGCAGTATTTT.

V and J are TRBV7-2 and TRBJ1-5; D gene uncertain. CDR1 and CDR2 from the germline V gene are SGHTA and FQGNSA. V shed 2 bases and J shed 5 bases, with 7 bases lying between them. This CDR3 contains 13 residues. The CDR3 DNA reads TGTGCCAGCAGCTTATTGTTTGATCAGCCCCAGCATTTT. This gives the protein CASSLLFDQPQHF.

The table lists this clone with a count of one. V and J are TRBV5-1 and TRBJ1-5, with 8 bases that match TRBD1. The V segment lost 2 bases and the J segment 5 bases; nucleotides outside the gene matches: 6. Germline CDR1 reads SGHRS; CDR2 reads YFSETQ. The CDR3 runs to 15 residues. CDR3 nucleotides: TGCGCCAGCAGCTTACAGGGGGAGTTCCATCAGCCCCAGCATTTT. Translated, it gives CASSLQGEFHQPQHF.